This T cell receptor (beta chain) originates from a study of T cells in localized non-small cell lung cancer. Study outcomes and limitations: A raised T cell density in blood coincided with lengthier overall survival.

CDR1 is MNHGY and CDR2 is SAAAGT in the germline V gene. The ends were cut back, 2 bases at V and 2 bases at J, with 21 bases in the middle. The CDR3 is made up of 18 amino acids. This clone was counted ten times or more. Its antigen is undetermined. Libraries were prepared by immunoSEQ multiplex PCR; TCRdb keeps only in-frame clonotypes and omits some of them. This sample has about 2,800 clones, with 17% found just once. The sample in question was lung tumor tissue, obtained before any cancer treatment. This receptor was obtained from a woman aged 35 to 75 with stage II lung adenocarcinoma. V gene TRBV6-8 combines with J gene TRBJ1-1; D possibly corresponds to TRBD1 (5 bases). Written as DNA, the CDR3 is TGTGCCAGCAGTTACGTACGGGGATCGGGACGGGCTAACACTGAAGCTTTCTTT. Residues: CASSYVRGSGRANTEAFF.